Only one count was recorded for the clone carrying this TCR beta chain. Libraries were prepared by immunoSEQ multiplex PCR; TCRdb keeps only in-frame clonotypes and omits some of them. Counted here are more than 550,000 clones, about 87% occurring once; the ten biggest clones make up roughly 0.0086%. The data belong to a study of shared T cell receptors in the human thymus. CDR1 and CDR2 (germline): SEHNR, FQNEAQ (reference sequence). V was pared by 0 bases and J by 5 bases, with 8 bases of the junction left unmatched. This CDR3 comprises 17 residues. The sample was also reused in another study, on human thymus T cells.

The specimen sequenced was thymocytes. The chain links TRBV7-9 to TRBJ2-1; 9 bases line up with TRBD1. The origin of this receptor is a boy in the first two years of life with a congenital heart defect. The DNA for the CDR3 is TGTGCCAGCAGCTTAGCAGGATGGGGGACAGGGAACAATGAGCAGTTCTTC. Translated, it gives CASSLAGWGTGNNEQFF.